This T cell receptor beta chain appears in the sequencing data of a study of T cell changes during pregnancy in multiple sclerosis. The CDR3 length is 14 residues. The V and J ends lost 6 bases and 0 bases respectively, with 12 bases between them. Germline CDR1 reads SNHLY; CDR2 reads FYNNEI. The repertoire was sequenced with immunoSEQ multiplex PCR; TCRdb's copy has only in-frame clones and lacks some. This sample has 25,000 to 35,000 clones, with just over 85% found just once. The rearrangement uses TRBV2 and TRBJ2-7, with D tentatively TRBD1 (6 bases). The sequences come from CD4+ T cells from peripheral blood mononuclear cells, collected in the first trimester of pregnancy. The TCR originated in a female donor in good health, enrolled as a control in a pregnancy study. CDR3 bases: TGTGCCAGCAGGAGGACAGTTTTCTCCTACGAGCAGTACTTC. This translates into CASRRTVFSYEQYF.